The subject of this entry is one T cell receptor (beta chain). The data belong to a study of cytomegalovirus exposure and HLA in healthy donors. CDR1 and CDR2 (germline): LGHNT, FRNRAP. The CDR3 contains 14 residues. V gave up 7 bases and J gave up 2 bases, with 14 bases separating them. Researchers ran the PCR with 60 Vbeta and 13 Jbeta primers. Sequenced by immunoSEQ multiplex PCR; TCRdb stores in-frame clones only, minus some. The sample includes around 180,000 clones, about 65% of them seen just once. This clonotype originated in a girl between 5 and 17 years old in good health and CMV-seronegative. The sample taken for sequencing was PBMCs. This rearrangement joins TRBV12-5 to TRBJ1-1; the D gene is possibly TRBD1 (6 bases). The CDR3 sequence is CASVPAGTNTEAFF. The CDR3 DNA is TGTGCTAGTGTTCCGGCAGGGACAAACACTGAAGCTTTCTTT. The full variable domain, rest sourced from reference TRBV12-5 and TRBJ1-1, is DARVTQTPRHKVTEMGQEVTMRCQPILGHNTVFWYRQTMMQGLELLAYFRNRAPLDDSGMPKDRFSAEMPDATLATLKIQPSEPRDSAVYFCASVPAGTNTEAFFGQGTRLTVV.